Below, 8 T cell receptor beta chains from the same sample are listed, as sequenced in a study of OX40 agonist ivuxolimab in advanced cancers. Produced via immunoSEQ multiplex PCR; TCRdb's table is partial and in-frame only. The sample includes about 76,000 clones, 65% to 90% of them seen just once. The sample here was CD4+ or CD8+ T cells sorted from blood, taken in a trial of the OX40 agonist ivuxolimab. These receptors were obtained from an adult with an advanced solid tumor such as melanoma, head and neck, liver or kidney cancer.

The gene calls are TRBV2 and TRBJ2-7; D possibly corresponds to TRBD2 (6 bases). In germline, CDR1 is SNHLY, CDR2 FYNNEI. This CDR3 comprises 13 residues. V lost 6 bases, J lost 7 bases, and 16 bases lay in between. The CDR3 protein is CASRGDLAREQYF. The CDR3 DNA reads TGTGCCAGCAGGGGGGACTTAGCTAGGGAGCAGTACTTC.

This chain joins TRBV19 and TRBJ2-3, with D possibly being TRBD2 (6 bases). CDR1 is LNHDA, CDR2 SQIVND, per germline (reference sequence). The CDR3 consists of 16 residues. Deletions cut 5 bases from V and 7 bases from J, with 22 bases between. The CDR3 region is CASSSGEWRVRNTQYF. The CDR3 region has the DNA TGTGCCAGTAGTTCCGGGGAGTGGAGGGTGAGAAATACGCAGTATTTT. Based on the CDR3 plus reference TRBV19 and TRBJ2-3, the full variable domain is DGGITQSPKYLFRKEGQNVTLSCEQNLNHDAMYWYRQDPGQGLRLIYYSQIVNDFQKGDIAEGYSVSREKKESFPLTVTSAQKNPTAFYLCASSSGEWRVRNTQYFGPGTRLTVL.

V is TRBV6-6 and J is TRBJ2-7; D remains unclear. The CDR3 loop spans 10 amino acids. CDR1 and CDR2 (germline): MNHNY, SVGAGI (reference sequence). The V end lost 8 bases, the J end lost 3 bases, and 5 bases lay between the germline ends. The CDR3 DNA reads as TGTGCCAGCGCAAACTACGAGCAGTACTTC. Translated: CASANYEQYF.

This chain joins TRBV30 and TRBJ1-1, with 8 bases aligning to TRBD1. Per germline, CDR1 GTSNPN and CDR2 SVGIG (reference sequence). J was trimmed by 7 bases and V by 1 base; bases with no gene match: 14. The CDR3 covers 16 residues. The CDR3: CAWSAFTIRGLHEAFF. The DNA for the CDR3 is TGTGCCTGGAGTGCCTTCACTATCAGGGGGCTGCATGAAGCTTTCTTT.

Sample share makes this clone medium-sized (0.01 to 0.1%). J is TRBJ1-5 and V is TRBV5-6; 7 bases are a match to TRBD1. Germline CDR1 reads SGHDT; CDR2 reads YYEEEE. There are 14 residues in the CDR3. V dropped 4 bases and J dropped 5; count of bases not matched to a gene: 6. The CDR3 bases are TGTGCCAGCAGCATTAGACAGGGAGATCAGCCCCAGCATTTT. It encodes CASSIRQGDQPQHF.

The rearrangement joins TRBV5-4 to TRBJ2-7, with 8 bases fitting TRBD2. The trim removed 0 bases at V and 3 bases at J, leaving 8 bases unmatched. This CDR3 is built from 16 residues. CDR1 SGHNT and CDR2 YYREEE come from the germline V gene (reference sequence). CDR3 DNA: TGTGCCAGCAGCTTGGGAGGTGCGGGAGGAGTCTACGAGCAGTACTTC. Its translation: CASSLGGAGGVYEQYF. Filled out from reference TRBV5-4 and TRBJ2-7, the complete variable domain reads ETGVTQSPTHLIKTRGQQVTLRCSSQSGHNTVSWYQQALGQGPQFIFQYYREEENGRGNFPPRFSGLQFPNYSSELNVNALELDDSALYLCASSLGGAGGVYEQYFGPGTRLTVT.

The chain couples TRBV7-2 to TRBJ1-2, with D perhaps TRBD1 (5 bases). V dropped 5 bases and J dropped 5 bases, with 18 bases sitting between them. Per the germline V gene, CDR1 is SGHTA and CDR2 is FQGNSA. The CDR3 extends over 15 amino acids. The CDR3, as DNA: TGTGCCAGCAGCCCTTCCCGGGGCGCAAATTATGGCTACACCTTC. Translated: CASSPSRGANYGYTF.

V gene TRBV10-3 combines with J gene TRBJ2-7; D not resolved. The V gene lost 8 bases and the J gene lost 5 bases, with 13 bases spanning the gap. This CDR3 spans 12 amino acids. The germline CDR1 and CDR2 sequences are ENHRY and SYGVKD. CDR3 coding DNA: TGTGCCATCGCTTTAACGGTTAACGAGCAGTACTTC. It yields the protein CAIALTVNEQYF.